One sample yielded the 10 T cell receptor beta chains listed below, sequenced in a study of T cell responses to AZD1222 COVID-19 vaccine. The table came from immunoSEQ multiplex PCR; TCRdb's copy has only in-frame clones and leaves some out. The data show 150,000 or so clones, approximately 90% seen once. The source was peripheral blood, collected 28 days after the second AZD1222 dose. These receptor sequences come from an adult who received the AZD1222 COVID-19 vaccine.

This chain connects TRBV18 to TRBJ1-5; D is unclear. The germline V and J ends were trimmed by 3 bases and 2 bases, with 14 bases remaining between them. Germline V gives CDR1 KGHSH, CDR2 LQKENI. The CDR3 covers 16 residues. CDR3 in DNA: TGTGCCAGCTCACCCCCTGGGATTGTTGGCAATCAGCCCCAGCATTTT. This codes for CASSPPGIVGNQPQHF.

This clone was seen once. The rearrangement links TRBV7-9 to TRBJ1-1; D ambiguous. The V end was cut by 2 bases, the J end by 5 bases, with 9 bases between. The CDR3 runs 13 residues. CDR1 and CDR2 (germline): SEHNR, FQNEAQ (reference sequence). Here the CDR3 DNA reads TGTGCCAGCAGCTTACAGGCCGGGACTGAAGCTTTCTTT. It specifies CASSLQAGTEAFF.

This clone came up once. The DNA for the CDR3 is TGTGCCAGTAGTAATCCCGGTGGAACGACCCACAATGAGCAGTTCTTC. Translating it yields CASSNPGGTTHNEQFF. The rearrangement uses TRBV19 and TRBJ2-1, with D hard to call. V was pared by 4 bases and J by 5 bases, with 18 bases between. Germline CDR1 reads LNHDA; CDR2 reads SQIVND (reference sequence). The CDR3 loop spans 16 amino acids.

The chain uses TRBV6-1 and TRBJ1-6; weak D call: TRBD1 (6 bases). CDR1 and CDR2 from the germline V gene are MNHNS and SASEGT. V dropped 4 bases and J dropped 7 bases, with 11 bases sitting between them. This CDR3 contains 14 residues. The CDR3 here is CASSVPGANSPLHF. The CDR3 DNA follows: TGTGCCAGCAGTGTCCCAGGGGCCAATTCACCCCTCCACTTT.

This chain links TRBV3-1 (or the pseudogene TRBV3-2) with TRBJ1-5; D is unclear. Germline V gives CDR1 LGHDT, CDR2 YNNKEL (reference sequence). The CDR3 sequence is 13 residues long. V was shortened by 2 bases and J by 5 bases, with 7 bases between the two germline ends. Written as DNA, the CDR3 is TGTGCCAGCAGCCAATCACTCCATCAGCCCCAGCATTTT. Translating gives CASSQSLHQPQHF.

The J gene is TRBJ1-5, the V gene TRBV12-5, with 9 bases aligning to TRBD1. The V gene's germline CDR1 is LGHNT and CDR2 FRNRAP. There are 17 residues in the CDR3. Losses at the gene ends were 7 bases for V and 4 bases for J; bases not matched to a gene: 14. The CDR3 DNA is TGTGCTAGTGCCTTGGCTCAAGACAGGGGGTATAATCAGCCCCAGCATTTT. This encodes CASALAQDRGYNQPQHF.

This clone was detected once. The V call is TRBV10-2, the J call TRBJ2-7, with 7 positions matching TRBD1. Germline loops: CDR1 WSHSY, CDR2 SAAADI. V lost 5 bases, J lost 0 bases, and 1 base stayed unmatched. CDR3 length equals 13 residues. The CDR3 nucleotides are TGCGCCAGCAGTCGGGACAGCTCCTACGAGCAGTACTTC. It encodes CASSRDSSYEQYF.

The rearrangement uses TRBV12-3 or TRBV12-4 and TRBJ1-5; D is uncertain. The V gene lost 11 bases and the J gene lost 5 bases, with 4 bases spanning the gap. There are 9 residues in the CDR3. CDR3 coding DNA: TGTGCCCGTCATCAGCCCCAGCATTTT. Amino acids: CARHQPQHF.

This clone was seen just once. The CDR3 nucleotides read TGTGCCACCAGTGCCCCTTCCGGGACTCCCTTGCAGTTCTTC. Translating gives CATSAPSGTPLQFF. This sequence joins TRBV24-1 and TRBJ2-1, with D perhaps TRBD2 (6 bases). In germline, CDR1 is KGHDR, CDR2 SFDVKD. The germline V and J ends were trimmed by 5 bases and 12 bases, with 19 bases remaining between them. The CDR3 covers 14 residues.

The V and J genes are TRBV15 and TRBJ1-5; D gene ambiguous. This CDR3 has 13 residues. Trimming left V 1 base short and J 6 bases short, with 7 bases between. Germline V gene data show CDR1 as LNHNV and CDR2 as YYDKDF (reference sequence). DNA of the CDR3: TGTGCCACCAGCAGAGTGGATCCTCAGCCCCAGCATTTT. Translating it yields CATSRVDPQPQHF.